This TCR beta chain was profiled in a study of graft-versus-host responses after intestinal transplantation. Study-wide findings and caveats: Levels of circulating GvH clones at their peak were associated with early post-transplant HvG declines.

TCRdb's copy holds only in-frame clones and misses some; the assay was immunoSEQ multiplex PCR. The sample has about 110,000 clones, approximately 90% seen once. Comment on this clone: What it binds is unknown.

The CDR3 runs to 14 residues. With 3 bases removed from V and 0 bases from J, the gap between germline ends came to 8 bases. Germline V CDR1 and CDR2: KGHSH, LQKENI. This chain joins TRBV18 and TRBJ1-1; D gene ambiguous. This clonotype was sampled from a human donor who was the organ donor for an intestinal transplant. This sample comprised unstimulated CD4+ T cells sorted from spleen or lymph node cells, obtained before transplant. DNA for the CDR3: TGTGCCAGCTCACCCGCAATTGTGAACACTGAAGCTTTCTTT. Protein product: CASSPAIVNTEAFF.